Listed here are 26 T cell receptor beta chains from one sample, sequenced in a study of PD-1 blockade in mismatch repair-deficient tumors. The repertoire was sequenced with immunoSEQ multiplex PCR; TCRdb's copy has only in-frame clones and lacks some. This sample has around 48,000 clones; about 80% occur once, and the top ten carry about 3.1%. Sample: peripheral blood, taken 4 weeks after starting pembrolizumab. Source of these receptors: an adult with mismatch repair-deficient cancer.

The chain employs TRBV15 and TRBJ1-5; TRBD1 might be the D (5 bases). CDR3 length equals 17 residues. Germline assignment: CDR1 LNHNV and CDR2 YYDKDF (reference sequence). Trimming shortened V by 0 bases and J by 1 base, and 13 bases separated the two germline ends. For the CDR3, the DNA is TGTGCCACCAGCAGAGATATGGGGGTCGGCAGCAATCAGCCCCAGCATTTT. Its protein product is CATSRDMGVGSNQPQHF.

The rearrangement uses TRBV27 and TRBJ2-4; 8 positions match TRBD1. Germline V gene lookup returns CDR1 MNHEY and CDR2 SMNVEV (reference sequence). This CDR3 is 18 amino acids long. V dropped 8 bases and J dropped 2; count of bases not matched to a gene: 17. The DNA for the CDR3 is TGTGCCAGCTCCCTCCGCCTCGCGACAGGGGTGACCAAAAACATTCAGTACTTC. Translation: CASSLRLATGVTKNIQYF.

The sample holds a few counts of this clone. V and J are TRBV12-5 and TRBJ2-2; no reliable D call. Per the germline V gene, CDR1 is LGHNT and CDR2 is FRNRAP. The length of the CDR3 is 15 residues. V lost 0 bases, J lost 6 bases, and 11 bases lay in between. The CDR3 is CASGLVDFGPGELFF. CDR3 DNA sequence: TGTGCTAGTGGTTTGGTAGACTTCGGCCCCGGGGAGCTGTTTTTT. Based on the CDR3 plus reference TRBV12-5 and TRBJ2-2, the full variable domain is DARVTQTPRHKVTEMGQEVTMRCQPILGHNTVFWYRQTMMQGLELLAYFRNRAPLDDSGMPKDRFSAEMPDATLATLKIQPSEPRDSAVYFCASGLVDFGPGELFFGEGSRLTVL.

This chain links TRBV5-5 with TRBJ1-2; D remains ambiguous. Between the trimmed V and J ends, which lost 0 bases and 4 bases, there was a span of 7 bases. The germline V gene encodes CDR1 SGHKS and CDR2 YYEKEE (reference sequence). The CDR3 consists of 13 residues. The CDR3 DNA reads as TGTGCCAGCAGCTTGGAAGTCTCCTATGGCTACACCTTC. This codes for CASSLEVSYGYTF.

The chain uses TRBV5-4 and TRBJ2-1; tentative D call: TRBD1 (6 bases). The CDR3 is 13 residues long. V dropped 3 bases and J dropped 8 bases, with 12 bases sitting between them. Germline values: CDR1 SGHNT, CDR2 YYREEE (reference sequence). The CDR3 reads CASSSQGQDEQFF. The CDR3 DNA is TGTGCCAGCAGCTCACAGGGTCAGGATGAGCAGTTCTTC.

The V and J genes are TRBV15 and TRBJ1-2, with 7 bases matching TRBD1. V trimming: 1 base; J trimming: 2 bases; junction bases outside the gene matches: 4. CDR1 and CDR2 from the germline V gene are LNHNV and YYDKDF (reference sequence). The CDR3 runs 15 residues. In DNA, the CDR3 is TGTGCCACCAGCAGAGGGACAGGAGGGAACTATGGCTACACCTTC. Its translation is CATSRGTGGNYGYTF. Variable domain in full (rest from reference TRBV15 and TRBJ1-2): DAMVIQNPRYQVTQFGKPVTLSCSQTLNHNVMYWYQQKSSQAPKLLFHYYDKDFNNEADTPDNFQSRRPNTSFCFLDIRSPGLGDTAMYLCATSRGTGGNYGYTFGSGTRLTVV.

The J gene is TRBJ2-7, the V gene TRBV9, with TRBD2 matching over 11 bases. Germline V gene lookup returns CDR1 SGDLS and CDR2 YYNGEE. The CDR3 is 16 residues long. The V and J ends lost 0 bases and 7 bases, in that order; junction bases with no gene match: 9. The CDR3 sequence: CASSVGQRLAGREQYF. The CDR3, as DNA: TGTGCCAGCAGCGTAGGTCAGAGACTAGCGGGAAGGGAGCAGTACTTC.

The chain carries TRBV5-1 and TRBJ2-2; TRBD2 matches 8 bases. Germline lookup yields CDR1 SGHRS and CDR2 YFSETQ. The CDR3 totals 16 residues. V lost 2 bases to trimming and J lost 1 base; unmatched junction nucleotides: 4. CDR3: CASSLKAGGNTGELFF. In DNA form, the CDR3 reads TGCGCCAGCAGCTTAAAGGCGGGAGGGAACACCGGGGAGCTGTTTTTT.

This clone was counted only a few times. The rearrangement uses TRBV30 and TRBJ1-1, with 7 bases aligning to TRBD1. Germline CDR1 and CDR2: GTSNPN and SVGIG (reference sequence). There are 13 residues in the CDR3. V lost 4 bases, J lost 1 base, and 3 bases stayed unmatched. The CDR3 DNA sequence: TGTGCCTGGACTCGGGACAGGAACACTGAAGCTTTCTTT. Amino acids: CAWTRDRNTEAFF. Variable domain in full (rest from reference TRBV30 and TRBJ1-1): SQTIHQWPATLVQPVGSPLSLECTVEGTSNPNLYWYRQAAGRGLQLLFYSVGIGQISSEVPQNLSASRPQDRQFILSSKKLLLSDSGFYLCAWTRDRNTEAFFGQGTRLTVV.

The chain links TRBV29-1 to TRBJ1-1; TRBD1 matches at 9 bases. Germline assignment: CDR1 SQVTM and CDR2 ANQGSEA. The junction had 8 bases not matched to a gene; V was cut back by 0 bases and J by 6 bases. The CDR3 has 15 residues. CDR3 nucleotide sequence: TGCAGCGTTGAAGATTTGACAGGGGGGAATTCTGAAGCTTTCTTT. Amino acid sequence: CSVEDLTGGNSEAFF.

This chain uses TRBV5-4 with TRBJ2-5; TRBD2 agrees at 8 bases. The V gene's germline CDR1 is SGHNT and CDR2 YYREEE (reference sequence). J lost 5 bases, V lost 4 bases, and 10 bases had no gene match. The CDR3 has 15 amino acids. The CDR3 region has the DNA TGTGCCAGCAGCCGTGAGCGGGAGAGTGTGGAGACCCAGTACTTC. This sequence encodes CASSRERESVETQYF.

The genes are TRBV18 and TRBJ2-1, with 7 bases identical to TRBD1. V gave up 2 bases and J gave up 5 bases; unmatched junction bases: 9. The CDR3 extends over 16 amino acids. The germline V gene encodes CDR1 KGHSH and CDR2 LQKENI. The CDR3 DNA sequence: TGTGCCAGCTCACCAACCACAGGGGTAGGCGACAATGAGCAGTTCTTC. It translates to CASSPTTGVGDNEQFF.

The chain uses TRBV11-2 and TRBJ2-7, with D maybe TRBD1 (5 bases). The V end was cut by 2 bases, the J end by 1 base, with 9 bases between. Germline CDR1 is SGHAT and CDR2 is FQNNGV. The CDR3 runs 14 residues. The CDR3: CASSLQGWSYEQYF. For the CDR3, the DNA is TGTGCCAGCAGCTTACAGGGTTGGTCCTACGAGCAGTACTTC. The variable domain in full, completed from reference TRBV11-2 and TRBJ2-7, reads EAGVAQSPRYKIIEKRQSVAFWCNPISGHATLYWYQQILGQGPKLLIQFQNNGVVDDSQLPKDRFSAERLKGVDSTLKIQPAKLEDSAVYLCASSLQGWSYEQYFGPGTRLTVT.

V usage is TRBV19 and J usage is TRBJ2-1; 7 bases line up with TRBD2. The ends lost 6 bases at V and 7 bases at J; junction bases unmatched: 15. The germline V gene encodes CDR1 LNHDA and CDR2 SQIVND (reference sequence). The length of the CDR3 is 16 residues. CDR3 protein: CASSTLWRESSNEQFF. The CDR3 region has the DNA TGTGCCAGTAGCACCCTTTGGCGGGAGAGTAGTAATGAGCAGTTCTTC.

The V and J genes are TRBV2 and TRBJ2-1; the match to TRBD2 covers 10 bases. There are 16 residues in the CDR3. Per germline, CDR1 SNHLY and CDR2 FYNNEI. V lost 2 bases, J lost 3 bases, and 4 bases stayed unmatched. The CDR3 sequence is CASSESSGGFYNEQFF. The CDR3 region has the DNA TGTGCCAGCAGTGAAAGTAGCGGGGGGTTCTACAATGAGCAGTTCTTC.

The rearrangement links TRBV4-1 to TRBJ2-1, with 7 positions matching TRBD2. After removal of 4 bases from V and 6 bases from J, the junction contained 9 bases not matched to a gene. Looked up from germline, CDR1 is MGHRA and CDR2 is YSYEKL. This CDR3 comprises 15 residues. The CDR3 here is CASSLSSGVFNEQFF. CDR3 nucleotides: TGCGCCAGCAGCCTTTCTAGCGGAGTCTTCAATGAGCAGTTCTTC.

The chain recombines TRBV5-6 with TRBJ2-1; 9 bases are a match to TRBD2. The CDR3 is 18 residues long. Germline loops: CDR1 SGHDT, CDR2 YYEEEE. V was clipped by 2 bases and J by 2 bases; unmatched bases: 11. CDR3 in amino acids: CASSFLVKAGGTYNEQFF. In DNA form, the CDR3 reads TGTGCCAGCAGCTTCCTTGTCAAAGCGGGAGGTACCTACAATGAGCAGTTCTTC.

The J gene is TRBJ2-4, the V gene TRBV30; perhaps TRBD1 as D (8 bases). V lost 2 bases to trimming and J lost 5 bases, with 13 bases between them. The germline V gene has CDR1 GTSNPN and CDR2 SVGIG (reference sequence). The CDR3 totals 14 residues. The CDR3 DNA reads TGTGCCTGGAGTAGACAGGGGAGGGAAAACATTCAGTACTTC. It specifies CAWSRQGRENIQYF.

The chain links TRBV6-1 to TRBJ2-7; tentatively, D is TRBD1 (5 bases). The CDR3 extends over 12 amino acids. The germline V gene encodes CDR1 MNHNS and CDR2 SASEGT. The germline V and J ends were trimmed by 4 bases and 3 bases, with 7 bases remaining between them. The CDR3 loop is CASSAQGYEQYF. The CDR3 coding sequence is TGTGCCAGCAGTGCGCAGGGCTACGAGCAGTACTTC.

In its sample, this clone was seen a few times. This chain connects TRBV9 to TRBJ2-3, with D hard to call. CDR1 SGDLS and CDR2 YYNGEE come from the germline V gene. There are 13 residues in the CDR3. Trimming removed 0 bases at V and 3 bases at J, with 5 bases between. CDR3 nucleotides: TGTGCCAGCAGCGTAGACCCGACAGATACGCAGTATTTT. Its translation: CASSVDPTDTQYF.

The rearrangement links TRBV7-3 to TRBJ2-2; D may be TRBD1 or TRBD2 (5 bases each). CDR3 length equals 13 residues. Trimming shortened V by 8 bases and J by 2 bases, and 9 bases separated the two germline ends. The germline gives CDR1 SGHTA, CDR2 FQGTGA. CDR3 residues: CASGGGNTGELFF. In DNA, the CDR3 is TGTGCCAGCGGGGGTGGAAACACCGGGGAGCTGTTTTTT.

The chain has TRBV7-2 and TRBJ1-4; the D is unclear. V was shortened by 3 bases and J by 4 bases, with 6 bases between the two germline ends. The CDR3 runs to 13 residues. The germline CDR1 and CDR2 sequences are SGHTA and FQGNSA. This CDR3 is CASSLLRNEKLFF. The CDR3 DNA sequence: TGTGCCAGCAGCTTGCTTCGTAATGAAAAACTGTTTTTT.

The CDR3 coding sequence is TGTGCCAGTAGTATGCACGGAGCTGACACCGGGGAGCTGTTTTTT. Translated, it gives CASSMHGADTGELFF. This chain joins TRBV19 and TRBJ2-2; D gene uncertain. CDR1 and CDR2 from the germline V gene are LNHDA and SQIVND (reference sequence). This CDR3 region has 15 residues. Trimming took off 3 bases at V and 3 bases at J, with 11 bases between the two ends.

This chain links TRBV25-1 with TRBJ2-3; 10 nucleotides agree with TRBD2. The CDR3 contains 13 residues. With 5 bases clipped from V and 5 bases from J, the junction kept 1 base outside the gene matches. CDR1 and CDR2 from the germline V gene are MGHDK and SYGVNS. CDR3 amino acids: CASSLAGVDTQYF. CDR3 DNA: TGTGCCAGCAGTCTAGCGGGAGTAGATACGCAGTATTTT.

The chain employs TRBV5-1 and TRBJ1-3; D gene uncertain. In germline, CDR1 is SGHRS, CDR2 YFSETQ. The CDR3 totals 16 residues. V lost 4 bases to trimming and J lost 0 bases, with 14 bases between them. The CDR3 reads CASSRMEPTSGNTIYF. In DNA form, the CDR3 reads TGCGCCAGCAGCAGGATGGAACCTACCTCTGGAAACACCATATATTTT. The full variable domain, its missing parts supplied by reference TRBV5-1 and TRBJ1-3, is KAGVTQTPRYLIKTRGQQVTLSCSPISGHRSVSWYQQTPGQGLQFLFEYFSETQRNKGNFPGRFSGRQFSNSRSEMNVSTLELGDSALYLCASSRMEPTSGNTIYFGEGSWLTVV.

The chain carries TRBV19 and TRBJ1-2; D remains ambiguous. Germline lookup yields CDR1 LNHDA and CDR2 SQIVND (reference sequence). The V end lost 4 bases, the J end lost 10 bases, and 13 bases lay between the germline ends. The CDR3 has 12 residues. CDR3 nucleotide sequence: TGTGCCAGTAGTAGGGGATCTTCGGACTACACCTTC. It yields the protein CASSRGSSDYTF.